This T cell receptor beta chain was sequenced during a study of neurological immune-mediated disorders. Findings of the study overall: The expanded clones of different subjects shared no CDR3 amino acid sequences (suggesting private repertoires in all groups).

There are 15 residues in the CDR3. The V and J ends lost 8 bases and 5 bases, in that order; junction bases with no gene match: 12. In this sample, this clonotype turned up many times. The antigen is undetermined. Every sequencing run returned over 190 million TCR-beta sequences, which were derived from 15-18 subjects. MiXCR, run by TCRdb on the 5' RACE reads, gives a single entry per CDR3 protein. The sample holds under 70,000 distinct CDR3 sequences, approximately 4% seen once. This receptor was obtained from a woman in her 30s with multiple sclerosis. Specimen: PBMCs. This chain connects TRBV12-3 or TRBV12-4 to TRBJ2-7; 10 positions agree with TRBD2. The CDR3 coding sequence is TGTGCCAGCGGTGGTGCTACTAGCGGGAACCACGAGCAGTACTTC. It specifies CASGGATSGNHEQYF.